The 22 T cell receptor beta chains below were found in one sample sequenced in a study of neurological immune-mediated disorders. TCRdb fed the 5' RACE reads into MiXCR, producing one record per CDR3 protein. The table records over 55,000 distinct CDR3 sequences, 2% to 2.5% of them present only once. Material for sequencing was PBMCs. These receptors all stem from a man in his fifties or sixties with multiple sclerosis.

This clonotype occurred many times. The chain couples TRBV10-3 to TRBJ2-2; D may be TRBD2 (5 bases). The CDR3 loop spans 12 amino acids. The V end lost 9 bases, the J end lost 5 bases, and 10 bases lay between the germline ends. Germline V gene sequence: CDR1 ENHRY, CDR2 SYGVKD. In DNA form, the CDR3 reads TGTGCCATTAGGACTGCTACCGGGGAGCTGTTTTTT. Protein: CAIRTATGELFF.

This clonotype was observed many times. This rearrangement joins TRBV20-1 to TRBJ2-1, with D perhaps given as TRBD1 or TRBD2 (5 bases each). Germline V gene lookup returns CDR1 DFQATT and CDR2 SNEGSKA (reference sequence). This CDR3 is 15 amino acids long. The V end lost 1 base, the J end lost 1 base, and 11 bases lay between the germline ends. For the CDR3, the DNA is TGCAGTGCTAGAGTAGGGACGGCGTCCTACAATGAGCAGTTCTTC. Its translation: CSARVGTASYNEQFF.

The genes are TRBV11-2 and TRBJ2-1; no clear D gene. V lost 5 bases and J 3 bases, leaving 17 bases between the germline ends. CDR1 and CDR2 from the germline V gene are SGHAT and FQNNGV. The CDR3 has 16 amino acids. CDR3 protein: CASSPLSVRFYNEQFF. CDR3 DNA sequence: TGTGCCAGCAGCCCCTTGAGTGTCAGGTTCTACAATGAGCAGTTCTTC.

In this sample, this clonotype turned up many times. The chain combines TRBV28 with TRBJ1-6; D gene ambiguous. Germline V gene lookup returns CDR1 MDHEN and CDR2 SYDVKM. V lost 5 bases and J 7 bases, leaving 3 bases between the germline ends. CDR3 length: 11 residues. The chain's CDR3 is CASSVNSPLHF. The CDR3 coding sequence is TGTGCCAGCAGTGTCAATTCACCCCTCCACTTT.

This clonotype was seen many times. The gene calls are TRBV7-6 and TRBJ2-5, with TRBD2 matching 12 bases. The ends lost 3 bases at V and 5 bases at J; junction bases unmatched: 7. The CDR3 is made up of 16 amino acids. In germline, CDR1 is SGHVS, CDR2 FNYEAQ. The CDR3 nucleotides read TGTGCCAGCAGCTTGGCTAGCGGGGGGGCTGGCGAGACCCAGTACTTC. Its protein product is CASSLASGGAGETQYF. The variable domain in full, completed from reference TRBV7-6 and TRBJ2-5, reads GAGVSQSPRYKVTKRGQDVALRCDPISGHVSLYWYRQALGQGPEFLTYFNYEAQQDKSGLPNDRFSAERPEGSISTLTIQRTEQRDSAMYRCASSLASGGAGETQYFGPGTRLLVL.

This clonotype showed up many times. The V call is TRBV6-1, the J call TRBJ1-1; a possible D gene is TRBD1 (5 bases). Trimming took off 6 bases at V and 5 bases at J, with 16 bases between the two ends. The CDR3 has 14 residues. CDR1 and CDR2 (germline): MNHNS, SASEGT. CDR3 nucleotides: TGTGCCAGCAGCCGGGACCCCTCCGGAACTGAAGCTTTCTTT. It translates to CASSRDPSGTEAFF.

This clonotype was recorded many times. This rearrangement joins TRBV7-2 to TRBJ2-5, with 8 bases lining up with TRBD2. This CDR3 has 16 residues. V gave up 2 bases and J gave up 2 bases; unmatched junction bases: 7. Germline values: CDR1 SGHTA, CDR2 FQGNSA. The DNA for the CDR3 is TGTGCCAGCAGCTTAACCCCCTCTAGCGGGCAAGAGACCCAGTACTTC. It is translated as CASSLTPSSGQETQYF.

At least ten counts were recorded for this clonotype. V gene TRBV12-3 or TRBV12-4 combines with J gene TRBJ2-7; tentative D call: TRBD1 (6 bases). V was trimmed by 6 bases and J by 2 bases, leaving 11 bases between them. The CDR3 sequence is 13 residues long. The CDR3 region is CASRAGTPYEQYF. CDR3 DNA sequence: TGTGCCAGCAGGGCCGGGACACCCTACGAGCAGTACTTC.

This clonotype was seen ten or more times. This chain joins TRBV20-1 and TRBJ1-5; maybe TRBD1 (6 bases). The germline gives CDR1 DFQATT, CDR2 SNEGSKA (reference sequence). The germline V and J ends were trimmed by 3 bases and 5 bases, with 8 bases remaining between them. CDR3 size: 12 residues. This CDR3 reads CSASRGDQPQHF. In DNA form, the CDR3 reads TGCAGTGCTAGCAGGGGTGATCAGCCCCAGCATTTT.

This clonotype has ten or more counts. This chain links TRBV5-4 with TRBJ2-1, with D possibly TRBD1 on 6 matching bases. Trimming took off 3 bases at V and 0 bases at J, with 13 bases between the two ends. CDR1 and CDR2 from the germline V gene are SGHNT and YYREEE (reference sequence). The CDR3 contains 16 residues. CDR3 sequence reads: CASSSRDTRSYNEQFF. Written as DNA, the CDR3 is TGTGCCAGCAGCTCGAGGGACACCCGCTCCTACAATGAGCAGTTCTTC.

The table lists this clonotype with many counts. V is TRBV10-2 and J is TRBJ2-7, with a possible D match to TRBD1 (7 bases). CDR3 length: 13 residues. Trimming left V 6 bases short and J 2 bases short, with 11 bases between. Germline CDR1 and CDR2: WSHSY and SAAADI. CDR3 amino acids: CASRAGQPYEQYF. The CDR3 DNA reads TGCGCCAGCAGGGCGGGACAGCCCTACGAGCAGTACTTC.

This clonotype has ten or more counts. The chain uses TRBV19 and TRBJ1-1, with D maybe TRBD1 (5 bases). This CDR3 is 15 amino acids long. CDR1 LNHDA and CDR2 SQIVND come from the germline V gene (reference sequence). With 6 bases removed from V and 8 bases from J, the gap between germline ends came to 22 bases. In nucleotides, the CDR3 is TGTGCCAGTAGCCCGACCCACCAGGACAATTTGGAAGCTTTCTTT. Protein sequence: CASSPTHQDNLEAFF.

This clonotype came up many times. CDR3 residues: CASSSQDRLTDTQYF. Written as DNA, the CDR3 is TGCGCCAGCAGCTCCCAGGACAGACTCACAGATACGCAGTATTTT. The V gene is TRBV5-1, the J gene TRBJ2-3, with a tentative D call TRBD1 (6 bases). The ends were cut back, 3 bases at V and 2 bases at J, with 13 bases in the middle. Germline V lookup: CDR1 SGHRS, CDR2 YFSETQ. The CDR3 consists of 15 residues.

This clonotype came up many times. This chain links TRBV5-1 with TRBJ1-5, with D unclear. The CDR3 contains 16 residues. Germline lookup yields CDR1 SGHRS and CDR2 YFSETQ. Trimming stripped 0 bases from V and 1 base from J, with 11 bases between. The CDR3, as DNA: TGCGCCAGCAGCTTGGGAGCCGGAGGGAGCAATCAGCCCCAGCATTTT. This sequence encodes CASSLGAGGSNQPQHF.

This clonotype was picked up many times. The rearrangement joins TRBV10-2 to TRBJ1-6; D gene uncertain. The germline gives CDR1 WSHSY, CDR2 SAAADI. V lost 0 bases and J 13 bases, leaving 10 bases between the germline ends. The CDR3 consists of 13 residues. In DNA, the CDR3 is TGCGCCAGCAGTGAGTCGAACAGACCGCCCCTCCACTTT. Its protein product is CASSESNRPPLHF.

This clonotype was counted at least ten times. The CDR3 loop reads CASSRAGAGISTDTQYF. The DNA for the CDR3 is TGTGCCAGCAGCAGAGCGGGGGCAGGGATTAGCACAGATACGCAGTATTTT. This chain connects TRBV3-1 to TRBJ2-3; 8 bases fit TRBD2. Germline trimming cut 5 bases from V and 0 bases from J; bases unmatched to any gene: 10. Germline V gene data show CDR1 as LGHDT and CDR2 as YNNKEL (reference sequence). The CDR3 sequence is 17 residues long.

The chain is built from TRBV20-1 and TRBJ2-1; 10 nucleotides agree with TRBD2. Germline CDR1 is DFQATT and CDR2 is SNEGSKA (reference sequence). The trim removed 3 bases at V and 12 bases at J, leaving 11 bases unmatched. CDR3 size: 14 residues. The CDR3 protein is CSAREPSGGSAQFF. The CDR3 DNA reads as TGCAGTGCTAGGGAACCTAGCGGGGGTAGCGCGCAGTTCTTC.

By frequency in the sample, this clonotype is medium-sized (0.01 to 0.1%). The genes are TRBV12-3 or TRBV12-4 and TRBJ2-2, with 7 bases aligning to TRBD1. The CDR3 is 15 amino acids. With 6 bases clipped from V and 4 bases from J, the junction kept 8 bases outside the gene matches. CDR3 sequence (DNA): TGTGCCAGCAGCCCAGACAGGGTGGGCACCGGGGAGCTGTTTTTT. As protein: CASSPDRVGTGELFF.

This clonotype was detected many times. The chain carries TRBV7-2 and TRBJ1-3, with TRBD1 as a possible D gene (5 bases). Germline-derived CDR1 and CDR2 are SGHTA and FQGNSA. CDR3 length: 13 residues. The V end lost 6 bases, the J end lost 7 bases, and 13 bases lay between the germline ends. Here the CDR3 DNA reads TGTGCCAGCAGAGAGAGCCCAGGGAACACCATATATTTT. Its protein is CASRESPGNTIYF.

At least ten counts were recorded for this clonotype. The chain combines TRBV20-1 with TRBJ2-7; D may correspond to TRBD1 or TRBD2 (5 bases each). Germline loops: CDR1 DFQATT, CDR2 SNEGSKA (reference sequence). Trimming pared 5 bases from V and 5 bases from J, leaving 13 bases between. This CDR3 spans 12 amino acids. The CDR3 loop reads CSAGDRPHEQYF. CDR3 sequence (DNA): TGCAGTGCTGGGGACCGGCCCCACGAGCAGTACTTC.

Ten or more counts support this clonotype. This sequence joins TRBV6-6 and TRBJ1-1, with TRBD1 as a possible D gene (5 bases). Between the trimmed V and J ends, which lost 6 bases and 5 bases, there was a span of 19 bases. Germline values: CDR1 MNHNY, CDR2 SVGAGI (reference sequence). The length of the CDR3 is 15 residues. The DNA of the CDR3 is TGTGCCAGCAGCCCACCCGGGGCCCCGGGGACTGAAGCTTTCTTT. The encoded protein is CASSPPGAPGTEAFF.

This clonotype was recorded many times. CDR3 in amino acids: CASRHPGKTDIQYF. DNA of the CDR3: TGTGCCAGCAGGCACCCAGGGAAGACGGACATTCAGTACTTC. The chain couples TRBV2 to TRBJ2-4; D is perhaps TRBD1 (5 bases). Germline CDR1 reads SNHLY; CDR2 reads FYNNEI. Trimming pared 6 bases from V and 8 bases from J, leaving 17 bases between. This CDR3 region has 14 residues. The full variable domain, its missing parts supplied by reference TRBV2 and TRBJ2-4, is EPEVTQTPSHQVTQMGQEVILRCVPISNHLYFYWYRQILGQKVEFLVSFYNNEISEKSEIFDDQFSVERPDGSNFTLKIRSTKLEDSAMYFCASRHPGKTDIQYFGAGTRLSVL.